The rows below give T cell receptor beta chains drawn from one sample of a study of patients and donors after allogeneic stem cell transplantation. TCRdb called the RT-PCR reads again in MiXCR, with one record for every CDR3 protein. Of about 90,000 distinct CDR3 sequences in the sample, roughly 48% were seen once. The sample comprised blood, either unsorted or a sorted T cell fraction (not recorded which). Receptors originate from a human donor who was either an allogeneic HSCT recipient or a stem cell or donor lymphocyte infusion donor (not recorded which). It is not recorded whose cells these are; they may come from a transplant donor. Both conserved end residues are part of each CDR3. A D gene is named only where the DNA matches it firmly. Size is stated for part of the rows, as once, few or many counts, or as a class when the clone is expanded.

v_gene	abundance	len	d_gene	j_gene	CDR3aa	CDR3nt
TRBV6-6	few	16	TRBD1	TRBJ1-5	CASSYGGTVPNQPQHF	TGTGCCAGCAGTTACGGAGGGACAGTCCCCAATCAGCCCCAGCATTTT
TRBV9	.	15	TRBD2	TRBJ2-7	CASSDGTSSSLEQYF	TGTGCCAGCAGCGACGGGACTAGCTCATCTCTAGAGCAGTACTTC
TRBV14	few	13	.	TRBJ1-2	CASSPTLTGGYTF	TGTGCCAGCAGCCCAACATTGACAGGAGGCTACACCTTC
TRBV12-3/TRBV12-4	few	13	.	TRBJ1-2	CASSLWLAEGNTF	TGTGCCAGCAGTTTGTGGTTGGCGGAAGGCAACACCTTC
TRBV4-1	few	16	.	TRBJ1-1	CASSQDPDRRNTEAFF	TGCGCCAGCAGCCAAGACCCAGACAGGAGGAACACTGAAGCTTTCTTT
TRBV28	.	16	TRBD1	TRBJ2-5	CASSFYRQGPQETQYF	TGTGCCAGCAGTTTCTATCGACAGGGCCCTCAAGAGACCCAGTACTTC
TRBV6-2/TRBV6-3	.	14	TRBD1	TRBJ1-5	CASRSGQDNQPQHF	TGTGCCAGCAGATCCGGACAGGACAATCAGCCCCAGCATTTT
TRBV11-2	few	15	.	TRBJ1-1	CASSFRGTVNTEAFF	TGTGCCAGCAGCTTTAGGGGCACCGTGAACACTGAAGCTTTCTTT
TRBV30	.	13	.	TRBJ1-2	CAWNGAGNYGYTF	TGTGCCTGGAATGGGGCGGGGAACTATGGCTACACCTTC
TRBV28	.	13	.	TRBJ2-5	CASSLPRVETQYF	TGTGCCAGCAGTTTACCCAGGGTGGAGACCCAGTACTTC
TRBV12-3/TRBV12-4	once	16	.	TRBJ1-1	CASSSQKGTANTEAFF	TGTGCCAGCAGTTCCCAGAAGGGGACGGCTAACACTGAAGCTTTCTTT
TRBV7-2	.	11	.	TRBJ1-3	CASSPGNTIYF	TGTGCCAGCAGCCCAGGAAACACCATATATTTT
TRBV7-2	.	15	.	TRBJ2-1	CASSFRQPTYNEQFF	TGTGCCAGCAGCTTTCGACAGCCGACCTACAATGAGCAGTTCTTC
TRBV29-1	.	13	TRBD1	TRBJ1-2	CSVEPGGVSGYTF	TGCAGCGTTGAGCCAGGGGGGGTGTCCGGCTACACCTTC
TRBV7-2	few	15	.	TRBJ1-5	CASRRAGNSNQPQHF	TGTGCCAGCCGGCGGGCAGGAAATAGCAATCAGCCCCAGCATTTT
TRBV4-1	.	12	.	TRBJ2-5	CASSQDLVNQYF	TGCGCCAGCAGCCAAGACTTGGTAAACCAGTACTTC
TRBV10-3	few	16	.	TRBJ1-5	CAISESTGAGNQPQHF	TGTGCCATCAGTGAGTCAACGGGGGCTGGCAATCAGCCCCAGCATTTT
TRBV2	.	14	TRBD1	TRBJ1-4	CASSETGDGEKLFF	TGTGCCAGCAGTGAGACAGGGGATGGCGAAAAACTGTTTTTT
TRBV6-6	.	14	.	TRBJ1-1	CASSYGQRNTEAFF	TGTGCCAGCAGTTATGGGCAGAGGAACACTGAAGCTTTCTTT
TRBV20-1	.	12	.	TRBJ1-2	CSASGSYYGYTF	TGCAGTGCTAGTGGTTCTTACTATGGCTACACCTTC
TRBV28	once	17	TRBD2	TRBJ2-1	CASSLPLAGGPGNEQFF	TGTGCCAGCAGTTTACCACTAGCGGGAGGGCCTGGGAATGAGCAGTTCTTC
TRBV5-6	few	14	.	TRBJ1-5	CASSYVGGNQPQHF	TGTGCCAGCAGCTATGTTGGGGGTAATCAGCCCCAGCATTTT
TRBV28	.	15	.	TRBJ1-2	CASSRTLGGFGGYTF	TGTGCCAGCAGTCGTACTTTGGGAGGTTTTGGTGGCTACACCTTC
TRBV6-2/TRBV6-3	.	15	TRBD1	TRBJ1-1	CASSSRQGMDTEAFF	TGTGCCAGCAGTTCAAGACAGGGTATGGACACTGAAGCTTTCTTT
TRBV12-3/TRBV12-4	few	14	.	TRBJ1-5	CASSNGQLIQPQHF	TGTGCCAGCAGCAACGGACAGCTCATTCAGCCCCAGCATTTT
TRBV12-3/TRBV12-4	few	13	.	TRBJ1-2	CASSFQGGGGYTF	TGTGCCAGCAGTTTCCAGGGTGGAGGAGGCTACACCTTC
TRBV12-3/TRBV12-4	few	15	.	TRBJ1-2	CASIGAGANNYGYTF	TGTGCCAGCATCGGGGCGGGAGCAAATAACTATGGCTACACCTTC
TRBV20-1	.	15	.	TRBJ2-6	CSARTGLSGANVLTF	TGCAGTGCTAGAACAGGGCTCTCTGGGGCCAACGTCCTGACTTTC
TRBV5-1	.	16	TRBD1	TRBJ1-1	CASSLVAGQGNTEAFF	TGCGCCAGCAGCTTGGTGGCGGGACAGGGTAACACTGAAGCTTTCTTT
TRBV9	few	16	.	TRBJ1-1	CASSANRVARNTEAFF	TGTGCCAGCAGCGCCAACAGGGTGGCGCGGAACACTGAAGCTTTCTTT
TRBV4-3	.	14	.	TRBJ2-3	CASSQDLKTDTQYF	TGCGCCAGCAGCCAAGATTTAAAAACAGATACGCAGTATTTT
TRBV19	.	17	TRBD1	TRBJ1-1	CASSIPGTGTLNTEAFF	TGTGCCAGTAGTATTCCCGGGACAGGCACCCTGAACACTGAAGCTTTCTTT
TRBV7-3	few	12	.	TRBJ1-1	CASSPRGSGAFF	TGTGCCAGCAGCCCTAGGGGGTCGGGAGCTTTCTTT
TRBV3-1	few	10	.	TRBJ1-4	CASSPEKLFF	TGTGCCAGCAGCCCCGAAAAACTGTTTTTT
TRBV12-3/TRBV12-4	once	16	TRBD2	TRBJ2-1	CASSPATSGIRNEQFF	TGTGCCAGCAGCCCCGCGACTAGCGGGATAAGGAATGAGCAGTTCTTC
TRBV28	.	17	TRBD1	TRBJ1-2	CASSLTAGQSEAYGYTF	TGTGCCAGCAGTTTAACAGCGGGACAGTCGGAGGCCTATGGCTACACCTTC
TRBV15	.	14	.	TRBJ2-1	CATSRSGLYNEQFF	TGTGCCACCAGCAGGTCAGGACTTTACAATGAGCAGTTCTTC
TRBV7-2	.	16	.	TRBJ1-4	CASSPPGQSANEKLFF	TGTGCCAGCAGCCCCCCCGGGCAGTCAGCTAATGAAAAACTGTTTTTT
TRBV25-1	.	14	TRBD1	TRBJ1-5	CASSGQGLNQPQHF	TGTGCCAGCAGCGGACAGGGCCTCAATCAGCCCCAGCATTTT
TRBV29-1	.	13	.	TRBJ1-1	CSVAGIMNTEAFF	TGCAGCGTAGCAGGGATAATGAACACTGAAGCTTTCTTT
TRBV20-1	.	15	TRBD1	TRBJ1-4	CSAGKIGTGNEKLFF	TGCAGTGCTGGAAAAATCGGGACAGGAAATGAAAAACTGTTTTTT
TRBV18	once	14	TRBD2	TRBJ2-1	CASSETSGYNEQFF	TGTGCCAGCTCCGAGACTAGCGGATACAATGAGCAGTTCTTC
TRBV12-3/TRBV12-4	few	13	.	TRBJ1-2	CASSLNSNYGYTF	TGTGCCAGCAGTTTAAACAGTAACTATGGCTACACCTTC
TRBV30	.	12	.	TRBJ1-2	CAWPRGGYGYTF	TGTGCCTGGCCCCGCGGCGGCTATGGCTACACCTTC
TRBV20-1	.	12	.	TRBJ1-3	CSATNAANTIYF	TGCAGTGCCACGAACGCTGCAAACACCATATATTTT
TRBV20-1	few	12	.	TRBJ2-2	CSARAGAGELFF	TGCAGTGCTAGAGCGGGGGCCGGGGAGCTGTTTTTT
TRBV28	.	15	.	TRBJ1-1	CASSVPRPVNTEAFF	TGTGCCAGCAGTGTACCGAGGCCGGTAAACACTGAAGCTTTCTTT
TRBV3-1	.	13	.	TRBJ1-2	CASSPLTGESYTF	TGTGCCAGCAGCCCTCTGACGGGGGAGAGCTACACCTTC
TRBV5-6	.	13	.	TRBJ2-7	CASSPGVSYEQYF	TGTGCCAGCAGTCCAGGAGTCTCCTACGAGCAGTACTTC